This T cell receptor beta chain was documented in a study of metastatic and nonmetastatic thyroid tumors. Looking at the study overall: Across peripheral blood and tumor or nodule tissue samples taken from malignant and benign thyroid patients, the repertoires were compared with one another.

This CDR3 contains 15 residues. V lost 0 bases to trimming and J lost 2 bases; unmatched junction nucleotides: 5. Germline loops: CDR1 SGDLS, CDR2 YYNGEE. This clone was picked up many times. Thyroid surgery had not been preceded by any treatment in any patient. Per the original methods: The authors used CDR3 differences across clinicopathological groups to build a distant-metastasis classifier for papillary thyroid cancer. TCRdb used MiXCR to call clones anew from the PCR reads. Here the V and J calls rest on TCRdb's processing, not on the authors' analysis. The profile shows roughly 40,000 clones, over 10% of them singletons.

This sequence was found in a male donor with papillary thyroid cancer or a benign thyroid nodule (not recorded which). Some clones in this sample may be carry-over from other donors' samples. Sequencing input: blood. This rearrangement joins TRBV9 to TRBJ2-7; 7 positions agree with TRBD2. CDR3 sequence reads: CASSVGGGSTYEQYF. The CDR3 bases are TGTGCCAGCAGCGTAGGGGGGGGATCTACCTACGAGCAGTACTTC. Looking up the rest from reference TRBV9 and TRBJ2-7 gives the full variable domain: DSGVTQTPKHLITATGQRVTLRCSPRSGDLSVYWYQQSLDQGLQFLIQYYNGEERAKGNILERFSAQQFPDLHSELNLSSLELGDSALYFCASSVGGGSTYEQYFGPGTRLTVT.